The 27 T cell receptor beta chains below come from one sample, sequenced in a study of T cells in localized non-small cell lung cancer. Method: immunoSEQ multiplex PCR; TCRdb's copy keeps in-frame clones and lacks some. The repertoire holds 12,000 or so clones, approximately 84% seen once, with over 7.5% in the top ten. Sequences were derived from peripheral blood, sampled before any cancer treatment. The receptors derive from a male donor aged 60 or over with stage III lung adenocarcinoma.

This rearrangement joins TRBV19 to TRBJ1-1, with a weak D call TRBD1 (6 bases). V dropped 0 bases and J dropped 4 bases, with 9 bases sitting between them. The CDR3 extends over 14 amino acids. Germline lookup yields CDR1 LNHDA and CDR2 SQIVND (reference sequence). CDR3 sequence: CASSIDQGSTEAFF. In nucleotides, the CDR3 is TGTGCCAGTAGTATAGATCAGGGGAGCACTGAAGCTTTCTTT. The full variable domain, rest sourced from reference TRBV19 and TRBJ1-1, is DGGITQSPKYLFRKEGQNVTLSCEQNLNHDAMYWYRQDPGQGLRLIYYSQIVNDFQKGDIAEGYSVSREKKESFPLTVTSAQKNPTAFYLCASSIDQGSTEAFFGQGTRLTVV.

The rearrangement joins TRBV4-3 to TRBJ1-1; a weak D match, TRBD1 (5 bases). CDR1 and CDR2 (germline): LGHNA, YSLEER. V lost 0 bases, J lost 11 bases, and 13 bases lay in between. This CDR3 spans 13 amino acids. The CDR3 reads CASSQDWRTRAFF. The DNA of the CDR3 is TGCGCCAGCAGCCAAGATTGGAGGACAAGGGCTTTCTTT.

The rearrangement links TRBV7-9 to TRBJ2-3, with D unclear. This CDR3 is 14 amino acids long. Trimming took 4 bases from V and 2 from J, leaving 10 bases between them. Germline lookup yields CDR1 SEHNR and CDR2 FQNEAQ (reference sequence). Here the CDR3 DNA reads TGTGCCAGCAGCTCCGGACGGTCCACAGATACGCAGTATTTT. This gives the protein CASSSGRSTDTQYF. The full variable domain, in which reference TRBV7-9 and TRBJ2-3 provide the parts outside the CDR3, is DTGVSQNPRHKITKRGQNVTFRCDPISEHNRLYWYRQTLGQGPEFLTYFQNEAQLEKSRLLSDRFSAERPKGSFSTLEIQRTEQGDSAMYLCASSSGRSTDTQYFGPGTRLTVL.

The CDR3 here is CASSLMASSYEQYF. The DNA for the CDR3 is TGTGCCAGCAGCTTAATGGCTAGCTCCTACGAGCAGTACTTC. The V call is TRBV7-9, the J call TRBJ2-7; D gene unclear. With 2 bases removed from V and 0 bases from J, the gap between germline ends came to 8 bases. Germline V gene data show CDR1 as SEHNR and CDR2 as FQNEAQ (reference sequence). The CDR3 runs 14 residues.

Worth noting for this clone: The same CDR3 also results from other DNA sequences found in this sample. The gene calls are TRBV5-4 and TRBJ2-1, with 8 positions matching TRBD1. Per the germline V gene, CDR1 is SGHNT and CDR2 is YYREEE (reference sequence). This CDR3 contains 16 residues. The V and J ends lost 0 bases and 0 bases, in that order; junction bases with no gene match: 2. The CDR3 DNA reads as TGTGCCAGCAGCTTGGGGGGGACAGGCTCCTACAATGAGCAGTTCTTC. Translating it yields CASSLGGTGSYNEQFF.

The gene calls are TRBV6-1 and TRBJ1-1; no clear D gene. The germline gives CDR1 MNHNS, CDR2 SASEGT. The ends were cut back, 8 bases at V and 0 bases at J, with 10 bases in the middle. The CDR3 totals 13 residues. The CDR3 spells CASQRTLNTEAFF. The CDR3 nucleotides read TGTGCCAGCCAGAGAACCTTGAACACTGAAGCTTTCTTT.

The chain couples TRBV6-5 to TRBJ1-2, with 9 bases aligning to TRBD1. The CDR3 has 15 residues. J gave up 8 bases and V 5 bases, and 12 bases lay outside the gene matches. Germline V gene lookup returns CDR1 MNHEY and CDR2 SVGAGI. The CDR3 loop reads CASSRGPRQGGGYTF. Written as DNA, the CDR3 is TGTGCCAGCAGTCGCGGGCCCAGACAGGGGGGAGGCTACACCTTC.

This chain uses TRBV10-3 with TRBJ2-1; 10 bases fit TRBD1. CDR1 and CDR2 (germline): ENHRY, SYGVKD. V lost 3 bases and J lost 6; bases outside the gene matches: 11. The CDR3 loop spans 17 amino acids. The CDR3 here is CAISERGGTGASNEQFF. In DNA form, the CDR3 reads TGTGCCATCAGTGAACGGGGCGGGACAGGGGCTTCCAATGAGCAGTTCTTC.

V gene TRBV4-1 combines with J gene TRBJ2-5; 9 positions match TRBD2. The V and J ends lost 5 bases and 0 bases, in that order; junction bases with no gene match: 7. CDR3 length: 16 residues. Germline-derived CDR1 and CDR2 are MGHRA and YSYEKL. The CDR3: CASSIRLAAYQETQYF. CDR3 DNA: TGCGCCAGCAGCATACGACTAGCGGCGTACCAAGAGACCCAGTACTTC.

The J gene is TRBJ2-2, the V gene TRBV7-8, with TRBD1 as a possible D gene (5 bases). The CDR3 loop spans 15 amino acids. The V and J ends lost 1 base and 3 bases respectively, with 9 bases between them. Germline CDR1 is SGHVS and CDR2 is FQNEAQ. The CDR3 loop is CASSLEGVHTGELFF. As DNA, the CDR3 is TGTGCCAGCAGCTTAGAAGGGGTACACACCGGGGAGCTGTTTTTT.

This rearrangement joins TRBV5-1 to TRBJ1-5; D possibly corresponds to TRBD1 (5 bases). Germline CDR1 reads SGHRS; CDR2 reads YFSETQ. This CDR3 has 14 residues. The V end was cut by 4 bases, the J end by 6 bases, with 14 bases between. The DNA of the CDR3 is TGCGCCAGCAGCCTGGACGGGGCGGGTCAGCCCCAGCATTTT. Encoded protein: CASSLDGAGQPQHF.

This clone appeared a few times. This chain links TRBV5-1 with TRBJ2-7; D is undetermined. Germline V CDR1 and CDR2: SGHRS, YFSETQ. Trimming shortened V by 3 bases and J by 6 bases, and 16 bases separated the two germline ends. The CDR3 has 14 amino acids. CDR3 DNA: TGCGCCAGCAGCTCTACGTCTGGAAGACTCGAGCAGTACTTC. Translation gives CASSSTSGRLEQYF.

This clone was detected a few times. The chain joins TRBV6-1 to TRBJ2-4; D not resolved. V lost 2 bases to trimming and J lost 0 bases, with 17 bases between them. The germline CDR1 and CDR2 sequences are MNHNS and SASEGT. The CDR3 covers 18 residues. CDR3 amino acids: CASSERTSTALAKNIQYF. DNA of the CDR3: TGTGCCAGCAGTGAAAGGACCTCAACTGCGCTAGCCAAAAACATTCAGTACTTC.

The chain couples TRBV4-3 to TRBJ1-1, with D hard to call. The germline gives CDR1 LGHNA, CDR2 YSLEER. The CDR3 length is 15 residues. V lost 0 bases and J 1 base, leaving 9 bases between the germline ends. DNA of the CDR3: TGCGCCAGCAGCCAAGAGGGCACGGCGAACACTGAAGCTTTCTTT. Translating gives CASSQEGTANTEAFF.

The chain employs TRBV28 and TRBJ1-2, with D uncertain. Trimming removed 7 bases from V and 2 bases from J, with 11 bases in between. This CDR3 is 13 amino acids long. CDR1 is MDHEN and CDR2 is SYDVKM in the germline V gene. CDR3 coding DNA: TGTGCCAGCAAACGGGGAGGAAACTATGGCTACACCTTC. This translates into CASKRGGNYGYTF.

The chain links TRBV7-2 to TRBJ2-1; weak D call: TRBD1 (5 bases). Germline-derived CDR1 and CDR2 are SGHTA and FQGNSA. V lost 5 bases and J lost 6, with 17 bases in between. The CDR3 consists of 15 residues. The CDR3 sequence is CASSLLRVSSNEQFF. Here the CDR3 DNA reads TGTGCCAGCAGCCTCCTCAGGGTATCGAGCAATGAGCAGTTCTTC.

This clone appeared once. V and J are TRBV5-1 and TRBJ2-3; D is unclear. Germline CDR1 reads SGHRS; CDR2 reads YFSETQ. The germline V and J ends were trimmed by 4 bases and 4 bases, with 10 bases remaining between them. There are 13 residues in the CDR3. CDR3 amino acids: CASSGRPADTQYF. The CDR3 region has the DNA TGCGCCAGCAGCGGCCGACCGGCAGATACGCAGTATTTT. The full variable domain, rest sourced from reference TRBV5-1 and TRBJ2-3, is KAGVTQTPRYLIKTRGQQVTLSCSPISGHRSVSWYQQTPGQGLQFLFEYFSETQRNKGNFPGRFSGRQFSNSRSEMNVSTLELGDSALYLCASSGRPADTQYFGPGTRLTVL.

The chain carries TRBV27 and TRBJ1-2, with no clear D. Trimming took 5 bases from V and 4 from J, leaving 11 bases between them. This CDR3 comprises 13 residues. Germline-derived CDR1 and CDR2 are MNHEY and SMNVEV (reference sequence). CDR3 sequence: CASSAVGGYGYTF. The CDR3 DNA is TGTGCCAGCAGTGCGGTGGGAGGCTATGGCTACACCTTC.

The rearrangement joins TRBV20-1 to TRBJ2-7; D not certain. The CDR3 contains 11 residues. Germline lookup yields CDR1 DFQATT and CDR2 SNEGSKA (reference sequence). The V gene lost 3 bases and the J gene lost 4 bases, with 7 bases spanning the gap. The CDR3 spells CSARATYEQYF. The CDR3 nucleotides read TGCAGTGCTAGGGCGACTTACGAGCAGTACTTC.

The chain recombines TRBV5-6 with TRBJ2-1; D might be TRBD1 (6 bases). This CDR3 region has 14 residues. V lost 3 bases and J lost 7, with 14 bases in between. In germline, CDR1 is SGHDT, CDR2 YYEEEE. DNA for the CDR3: TGTGCCAGCAGCTCGACAGGCCCCGGGAATGAGCAGTTCTTC. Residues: CASSSTGPGNEQFF.

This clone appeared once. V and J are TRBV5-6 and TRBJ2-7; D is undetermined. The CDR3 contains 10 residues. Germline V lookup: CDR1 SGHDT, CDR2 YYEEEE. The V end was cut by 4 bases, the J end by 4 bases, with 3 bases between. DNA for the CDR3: TGTGCCAGCAGCAATTACGAGCAGTACTTC. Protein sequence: CASSNYEQYF.

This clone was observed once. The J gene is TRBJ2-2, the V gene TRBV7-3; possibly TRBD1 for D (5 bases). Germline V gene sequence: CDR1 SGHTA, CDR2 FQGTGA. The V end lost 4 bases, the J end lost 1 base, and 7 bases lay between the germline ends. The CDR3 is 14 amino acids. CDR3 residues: CASSSTENTGELFF. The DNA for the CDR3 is TGTGCCAGCAGCTCGACAGAGAACACCGGGGAGCTGTTTTTT.

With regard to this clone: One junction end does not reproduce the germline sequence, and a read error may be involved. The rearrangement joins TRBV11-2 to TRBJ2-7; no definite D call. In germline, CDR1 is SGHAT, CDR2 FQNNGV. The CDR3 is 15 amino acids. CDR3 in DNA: TGCGCCAGCAGCCAAGAGGTCAACCCCTCCTACGAGCAGTACTTC. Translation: CASSQEVNPSYEQYF.

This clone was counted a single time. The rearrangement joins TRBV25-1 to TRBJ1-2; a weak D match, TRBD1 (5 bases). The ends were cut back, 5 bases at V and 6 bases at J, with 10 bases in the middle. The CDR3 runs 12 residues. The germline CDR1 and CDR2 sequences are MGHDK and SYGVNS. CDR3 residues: CASSRARDGYTF. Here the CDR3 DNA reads TGTGCCAGCAGTAGGGCCAGGGATGGCTACACCTTC.

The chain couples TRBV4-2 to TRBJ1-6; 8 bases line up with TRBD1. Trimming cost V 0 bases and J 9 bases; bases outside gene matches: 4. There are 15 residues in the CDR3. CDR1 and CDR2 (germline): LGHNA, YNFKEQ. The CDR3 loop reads CASSQELGQASPLHF. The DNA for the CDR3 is TGTGCCAGCAGCCAAGAACTGGGACAGGCTTCACCCCTCCACTTT.

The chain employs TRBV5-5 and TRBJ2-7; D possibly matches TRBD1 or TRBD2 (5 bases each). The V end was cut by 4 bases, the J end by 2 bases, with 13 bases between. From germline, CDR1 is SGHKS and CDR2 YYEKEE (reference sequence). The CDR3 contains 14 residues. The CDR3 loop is CASSPPGTPYEQYF. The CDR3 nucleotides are TGTGCCAGCAGCCCCCCAGGGACCCCCTACGAGCAGTACTTC.

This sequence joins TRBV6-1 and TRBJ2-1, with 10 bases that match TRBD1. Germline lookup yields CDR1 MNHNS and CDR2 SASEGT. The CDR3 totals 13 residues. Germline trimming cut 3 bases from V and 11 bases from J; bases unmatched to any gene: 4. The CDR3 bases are TGTGCCAGCAGTGACCGGGACAGGGGTAAGCAGTTCTTC. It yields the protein CASSDRDRGKQFF.